This T cell receptor (beta chain) was identified during a study of T-cell memory formation after mild COVID-19. Study results and caveats: Mostly located in CM and EM were contracting CD4+ clones, with contracting CD8+ clones located in EMRA. Clones that contracted from day 15 to 85 had balanced CD4/CD8; later expanders were CD4+ biased.

Trimming took 0 bases from V and 5 from J, leaving 11 bases between them. The CDR3 contains 15 residues. The germline CDR1 and CDR2 sequences are SGHRS and YFSETQ. TCRdb re-derived calls from the 5' RACE reads in MiXCR, one entry per CDR3 protein. The sample holds hundreds of thousands of distinct CDR3 sequences, 15% to 20% seen once. This clonotype was seen at least ten times. What it recognizes is unknown. This receptor was taken from a man younger than 30 who had mild COVID-19 (a few samples of this study predate the infection). Cell type and time point are not known. Sequenced sample: PBMCs or a T cell subset sorted from them (not recorded which). The chain uses TRBV5-1 and TRBJ2-2; perhaps TRBD2 as D (6 bases). The CDR3 sequence is CASSLGQGGTGELFF. Written as DNA, the CDR3 is TGCGCCAGCAGCTTGGGCCAGGGAGGTACCGGGGAGCTGTTTTTT.